The 25 T cell receptor beta chains reported below all come from one sample, sequenced in a study of T-cell memory formation after mild COVID-19. TCRdb redid the calling of the 5' RACE reads with MiXCR, one entry per CDR3 protein. The sample carries under 90,000 distinct CDR3 sequences, approximately 15% recorded once. Sequencing used PBMCs or a T cell subset sorted from them (not recorded which). Source of these receptors: an adult woman who had mild COVID-19 (a few samples of this study predate the infection). Cell type and time point are not known.

The chain has TRBV12-3 or TRBV12-4 and TRBJ2-2; no reliable D call. The CDR3 loop spans 16 amino acids. V lost 3 bases and J 4 bases, leaving 15 bases between the germline ends. The CDR3 sequence: CASSLVPGRITGELFF. The CDR3 DNA is TGTGCCAGCAGTTTGGTTCCGGGCAGAATCACCGGGGAGCTGTTTTTT.

The chain has TRBV7-9 and TRBJ2-7; 13 bases align to TRBD2. The V segment lost 4 bases and the J segment 3 bases; nucleotides outside the gene matches: 3. The CDR3 spans 15 residues. CDR1 is SEHNR, CDR2 FQNEAQ, per germline (reference sequence). CDR3 protein: CASSSRLAGGYEQYF. CDR3 DNA: TGTGCCAGCAGCTCCAGACTAGCGGGAGGCTACGAGCAGTACTTC.

The CDR3 nucleotides are TGTGCCAGCAGCTTAACACTAGCGGTATACAATGAGCAGTTCTTC. This sequence encodes CASSLTLAVYNEQFF. This chain connects TRBV7-3 to TRBJ2-1, with 8 bases lining up with TRBD2. Trimming removed 0 bases from V and 4 bases from J; junction bases left unmatched: 2. The length of the CDR3 is 15 residues. Germline CDR1 reads SGHTA; CDR2 reads FQGTGA.

The genes are TRBV7-3 and TRBJ2-1, with 9 bases lining up with TRBD1. V gave up 5 bases and J gave up 6 bases; unmatched junction bases: 11. The CDR3 runs 16 residues. The germline V gene has CDR1 SGHTA and CDR2 FQGTGA. CDR3 protein: CASSLSGTGFVNEQFF. As DNA, the CDR3 is TGTGCCAGCAGCCTTTCCGGGACAGGGTTTGTCAATGAGCAGTTCTTC.

Only a few counts were recorded for this clonotype. The chain links TRBV19 to TRBJ2-1, with 8 positions matching TRBD2. V dropped 11 bases and J dropped 7; count of bases not matched to a gene: 10. The V gene's germline CDR1 is LNHDA and CDR2 SQIVND (reference sequence). This CDR3 comprises 13 residues. The CDR3 spells CASAYSGVNEQFF. The CDR3 DNA reads as TGTGCCTCCGCGTATAGCGGGGTTAATGAGCAGTTCTTC. Full variable domain (missing parts from reference TRBV19 and TRBJ2-1): DGGITQSPKYLFRKEGQNVTLSCEQNLNHDAMYWYRQDPGQGLRLIYYSQIVNDFQKGDIAEGYSVSREKKESFPLTVTSAQKNPTAFYLCASAYSGVNEQFFGPGTRLTVL.

Points on this clonotype: At one boundary the junction diverges from the germline segment, which might be a read error. The chain employs TRBV5-1 and TRBJ2-4; D remains unclear. The CDR3 has 10 amino acids. The germline V gene has CDR1 SGHRS and CDR2 YFSETQ. The CDR3 sequence is CASSLDSTEF. In DNA, the CDR3 is TGCGCCAGCAGCTTGGACAGCACCGAGTTC.

The CDR3 spells CASSSRERDSEETQYF. The DNA of the CDR3 is TGCGCCAGCAGCTCGAGAGAGCGGGACAGTGAAGAGACCCAGTACTTC. V gene TRBV5-1 combines with J gene TRBJ2-5; either TRBD1 or TRBD2 may supply D (7 bases each). Per germline, CDR1 SGHRS and CDR2 YFSETQ. The V gene lost 3 bases and the J gene lost 3 bases, with 18 bases spanning the gap. The CDR3 has 16 residues. Drawing the rest from reference TRBV5-1 and TRBJ2-5, the complete variable domain is KAGVTQTPRYLIKTRGQQVTLSCSPISGHRSVSWYQQTPGQGLQFLFEYFSETQRNKGNFPGRFSGRQFSNSRSEMNVSTLELGDSALYLCASSSRERDSEETQYFGPGTRLLVL.

This clonotype was picked up a small number of times. The chain employs TRBV4-1 and TRBJ2-7; D unclear. The CDR3 covers 15 residues. With 2 bases removed from V and 0 bases from J, the gap between germline ends came to 11 bases. In germline, CDR1 is MGHRA, CDR2 YSYEKL. The CDR3 region has the DNA TGCGCCAGCAGCCAACTGGACGGCAGCTCCTACGAGCAGTACTTC. Residues: CASSQLDGSSYEQYF.

V and J are TRBV6-1 and TRBJ2-1; 10 bases fit TRBD1. The V gene end was trimmed by 5 bases and the J gene end by 8 bases; junction bases not matched to a gene: 9. Germline V CDR1 and CDR2: MNHNS, SASEGT. The CDR3 consists of 15 residues. The CDR3 nucleotides read TGTGCCAGCAGTATGGGGGACAGGGGTTACGATGAGCAGTTCTTC. Its protein is CASSMGDRGYDEQFF.

The V call is TRBV12-3 or TRBV12-4, the J call TRBJ1-1, with TRBD1 matching over 10 bases. The CDR3 is 16 residues long. The V and J ends lost 6 bases and 0 bases, in that order; junction bases with no gene match: 7. The CDR3, as DNA: TGTGCCAGCAGCCTCCCGGGACAGGGGTTGAACACTGAAGCTTTCTTT. This sequence encodes CASSLPGQGLNTEAFF.

The J gene is TRBJ2-2, the V gene TRBV5-5; D assignment may be TRBD1 or TRBD2 (6 bases each). CDR3 length: 16 amino acids. The germline gives CDR1 SGHKS, CDR2 YYEKEE (reference sequence). The V end lost 6 bases, the J end lost 4 bases, and 19 bases lay between the germline ends. Written as DNA, the CDR3 is TGTGCCAGCACCCCTCCGGGGGCAGGAACCACCGGGGAGCTGTTTTTT. Its translation: CASTPPGAGTTGELFF.

In its sample, this clonotype was seen a few times. J is TRBJ1-1 and V is TRBV4-2; D is ambiguous. V was shortened by 0 bases and J by 0 bases, with 8 bases between the two germline ends. The CDR3 has 15 amino acids. Germline V gene data show CDR1 as LGHNA and CDR2 as YNFKEQ. As DNA, the CDR3 is TGTGCCAGCAGCCAAGAGAACGGGGTGAACACTGAAGCTTTCTTT. It encodes CASSQENGVNTEAFF.

This clonotype turned up a few times. This CDR3 is CSVGYRGPMSDTQYF. CDR3 nucleotides: TGCAGCGTGGGTTACAGGGGGCCGATGTCAGATACGCAGTATTTT. V usage is TRBV29-1 and J usage is TRBJ2-3, with 9 bases identical to TRBD1. There are 15 residues in the CDR3. The germline gives CDR1 SQVTM, CDR2 ANQGSEA. The V segment lost 6 bases and the J segment 4 bases; nucleotides outside the gene matches: 11.

The chain links TRBV5-1 to TRBJ2-1; D gene unclear. In germline, CDR1 is SGHRS, CDR2 YFSETQ. Trimming took off 0 bases at V and 0 bases at J, with 7 bases between the two ends. This CDR3 is 15 amino acids long. CDR3 loop: CASSLGADSYNEQFF. The CDR3 nucleotides read TGCGCCAGCAGCTTGGGGGCAGACTCCTACAATGAGCAGTTCTTC.

The chain recombines TRBV6-5 with TRBJ2-7; D possibly uses TRBD1 or TRBD2 (5 bases each). V lost 5 bases to trimming and J lost 4 bases, with 15 bases between them. The CDR3 totals 14 residues. Per germline, CDR1 MNHEY and CDR2 SVGAGI. The CDR3 DNA sequence: TGTGCCAGCAGTATTCGGGACCAAGGGTACGAGCAGTACTTC. This encodes CASSIRDQGYEQYF.

There are a few counts of this clonotype. This sequence joins TRBV20-1 and TRBJ1-2; maybe TRBD1 (6 bases). The CDR3 is made up of 14 amino acids. Trimming took off 4 bases at V and 3 bases at J, with 15 bases between the two ends. The germline CDR1 and CDR2 sequences are DFQATT and SNEGSKA (reference sequence). The CDR3 bases are TGCAGTGCTACCCACAGGGATGGGTACTATGGCTACACCTTC. Amino acids: CSATHRDGYYGYTF.

CDR3 residues: CASSRDTSAYNEQFF. For the CDR3, the DNA is TGTGCCAGCAGCCGGGACACCTCGGCCTACAATGAGCAGTTCTTC. The chain has TRBV6-1 and TRBJ2-1, with D possibly matching TRBD1 (6 bases). The CDR3 is 15 amino acids. From germline, CDR1 is MNHNS and CDR2 SASEGT. Trimming cost V 6 bases and J 2 bases, with 14 bases left between them.

The CDR3 protein is CASSGTGPNSPLHF. CDR3 nucleotide sequence: TGTGCCAGCAGCGGGACAGGGCCTAATTCACCCCTCCACTTT. The chain couples TRBV9 to TRBJ1-6; 8 nucleotides match TRBD1. Per germline, CDR1 SGDLS and CDR2 YYNGEE. This CDR3 is 14 amino acids long. V lost 3 bases to trimming and J lost 6 bases; unmatched junction nucleotides: 2.

The gene calls are TRBV13 and TRBJ2-2; D unresolved. V was pared by 5 bases and J by 2 bases, with 12 bases between. Germline V CDR1 and CDR2: PRHDT, FYEKMQ (reference sequence). This CDR3 is 15 amino acids long. CDR3 residues: CASSRRVINTGELFF. The CDR3 DNA reads TGTGCCAGCAGCCGCCGGGTCATAAACACCGGGGAGCTGTTTTTT.

This clonotype was seen a handful of times. This sequence joins TRBV20-1 and TRBJ1-1; D may be TRBD1 (5 bases). Germline V CDR1 and CDR2: DFQATT, SNEGSKA (reference sequence). The CDR3 covers 13 residues. Trimming removed 0 bases at V and 5 bases at J, with 10 bases between. The CDR3: CSARDGTETEAFF. The DNA of the CDR3 is TGCAGTGCTAGAGATGGGACGGAGACTGAAGCTTTCTTT.

The sample holds a few counts of this clonotype. The chain is built from TRBV4-1 and TRBJ1-3; D gene uncertain. V shed 1 base and J shed 0 bases, with 10 bases lying between them. The CDR3 extends over 16 amino acids. Germline assignment: CDR1 MGHRA and CDR2 YSYEKL. The DNA of the CDR3 is TGCGCCAGCAGCCAAGTGGATGAAGCCTCTGGAAACACCATATATTTT. Its translation is CASSQVDEASGNTIYF.

This clonotype is judged medium-sized. This chain connects TRBV20-1 to TRBJ2-7; D is possibly TRBD1 or TRBD2 (5 bases each). V was cut by 5 bases and J by 0 bases, with 14 bases left in between. Germline-derived CDR1 and CDR2 are DFQATT and SNEGSKA (reference sequence). The CDR3 extends over 14 amino acids. As DNA, the CDR3 is TGCAGTGCTGAAGGGACCTCCAACTCCTACGAGCAGTACTTC. It yields the protein CSAEGTSNSYEQYF.

This clonotype was found many times. The V and J genes are TRBV4-2 and TRBJ2-7; 7 nucleotides align to TRBD1. Trimming took 1 base from V and 5 from J; bases not matched to a gene: 5. Germline values: CDR1 LGHNA, CDR2 YNFKEQ. This CDR3 spans 14 amino acids. CDR3 bases: TGTGCCAGCAGCCAAGGACAGGGATTGGACGAGCAGTACTTC. The encoded protein is CASSQGQGLDEQYF.

A few counts support this clonotype. The CDR3 nucleotides are TGCGCCAGCAGCTTGAGTCAGCACTGGTTCGGCACAGATACGCAGTATTTT. This sequence encodes CASSLSQHWFGTDTQYF. The J gene is TRBJ2-3, the V gene TRBV5-1; D unresolved. Germline-derived CDR1 and CDR2 are SGHRS and YFSETQ. V shed 1 base and J shed 1 base, with 16 bases lying between them. CDR3 length equals 17 residues.

V usage is TRBV7-9 and J usage is TRBJ2-1; D assignment may be TRBD1 or TRBD2 (6 bases each). Deletions cut 5 bases from V and 4 bases from J, with 15 bases between. This CDR3 is 15 amino acids long. Germline assignment: CDR1 SEHNR and CDR2 FQNEAQ (reference sequence). In DNA, the CDR3 is TGTGCCAGCAGCCCCGGGGGCGGACAATACAATGAGCAGTTCTTC. It is translated as CASSPGGGQYNEQFF.